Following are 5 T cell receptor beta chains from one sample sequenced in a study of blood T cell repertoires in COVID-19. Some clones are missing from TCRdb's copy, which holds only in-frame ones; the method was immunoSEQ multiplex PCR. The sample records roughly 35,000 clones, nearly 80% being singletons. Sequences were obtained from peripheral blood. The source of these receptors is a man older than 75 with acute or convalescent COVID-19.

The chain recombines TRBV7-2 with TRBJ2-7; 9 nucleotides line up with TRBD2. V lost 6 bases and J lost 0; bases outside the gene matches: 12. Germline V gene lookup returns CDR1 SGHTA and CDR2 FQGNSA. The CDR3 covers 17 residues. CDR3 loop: CASRSPAGGSLSYEQYF. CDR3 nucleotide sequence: TGTGCCAGCAGGTCCCCCGCGGGGGGGTCCCTCTCCTACGAGCAGTACTTC.

Here the CDR3 reads CASSVPEGFYEQYF. CDR3 DNA: TGCGCCAGCAGTGTACCCGAGGGATTCTACGAGCAGTACTTC. The chain has TRBV10-2 and TRBJ2-7; possible D gene TRBD2, 5 bases. This CDR3 is built from 14 residues. Germline V gene sequence: CDR1 WSHSY, CDR2 SAAADI. V lost 4 bases and J 3 bases, leaving 13 bases between the germline ends.

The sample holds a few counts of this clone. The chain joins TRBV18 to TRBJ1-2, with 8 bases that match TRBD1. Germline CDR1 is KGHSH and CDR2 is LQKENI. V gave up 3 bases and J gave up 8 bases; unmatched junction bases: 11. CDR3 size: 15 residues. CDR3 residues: CASSPSQDRASGYTF. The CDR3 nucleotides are TGTGCCAGCTCACCTTCTCAGGACAGGGCAAGCGGCTACACCTTC.

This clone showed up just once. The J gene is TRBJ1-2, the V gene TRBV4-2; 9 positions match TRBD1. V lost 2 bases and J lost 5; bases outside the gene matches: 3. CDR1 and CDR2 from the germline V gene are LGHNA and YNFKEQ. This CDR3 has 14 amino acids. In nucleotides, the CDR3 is TGTGCCAGCAGCCAATCCGGGACAGGGTATGGCTACACCTTC. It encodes CASSQSGTGYGYTF.

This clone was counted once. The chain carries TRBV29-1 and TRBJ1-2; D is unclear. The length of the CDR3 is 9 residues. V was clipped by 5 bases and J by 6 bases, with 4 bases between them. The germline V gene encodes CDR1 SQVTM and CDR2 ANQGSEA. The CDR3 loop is CSVSDGYTF. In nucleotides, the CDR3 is TGCAGCGTTTCGGATGGCTACACCTTC.